A few counts support the clone carrying this T cell receptor (beta chain). The data stem from a study of T cell repertoires in cytomegalovirus infection. One entry per CDR3 protein, called by TCRdb with MiXCR from the reads. The sample includes approximately 550,000 distinct CDR3 sequences, 16% of them seen just once. The CDR3 runs to 16 residues. Trimming removed 0 bases from V and 3 bases from J, with 15 bases in between. Germline V lookup: CDR1 SGHRS, CDR2 YFSETQ. Sample: CD8+ T cells from PBMCs. V is TRBV5-1 and J is TRBJ1-2; perhaps TRBD1 as D (5 bases). The receptor comes from a human donor in good health (CMV status not recorded). Some clones in this sample may be carry-over from other donors' samples. The CDR3 reads CASSLEQGWVDYGYTF. For the CDR3, the DNA is TGCGCCAGCAGCTTGGAGCAGGGATGGGTAGACTATGGCTACACCTTC.